This T cell receptor beta chain came from a study of blood T cell repertoires in COVID-19. Study information: COVID-19 samples from acute and convalescent phases originated in the United States, Italy and Spain. PBMCs, B-cell-depleted T cells, or T cells were the source of the cDNA or gDNA that made up the material.

The data were produced by immunoSEQ multiplex PCR, yet TCRdb's version contains in-frame clones alone and is incomplete. The sample carries 40,000 or so clones, roughly 86% recorded once. This sequence originates from a human donor in a cohort sampled during active COVID-19. The sample was peripheral blood.

In DNA, the CDR3 is TGTGCCAGCAGTAAAGGCGGGGGGCAGAATCAGCCCCAGCATTTT. Residues: CASSKGGGQNQPQHF. This chain joins TRBV27 and TRBJ1-5; a weak D match, TRBD1 (6 bases). CDR3 size: 15 residues. Germline values: CDR1 MNHEY, CDR2 SMNVEV (reference sequence). Between the trimmed V and J ends, which lost 5 bases and 4 bases, there was a span of 15 bases.